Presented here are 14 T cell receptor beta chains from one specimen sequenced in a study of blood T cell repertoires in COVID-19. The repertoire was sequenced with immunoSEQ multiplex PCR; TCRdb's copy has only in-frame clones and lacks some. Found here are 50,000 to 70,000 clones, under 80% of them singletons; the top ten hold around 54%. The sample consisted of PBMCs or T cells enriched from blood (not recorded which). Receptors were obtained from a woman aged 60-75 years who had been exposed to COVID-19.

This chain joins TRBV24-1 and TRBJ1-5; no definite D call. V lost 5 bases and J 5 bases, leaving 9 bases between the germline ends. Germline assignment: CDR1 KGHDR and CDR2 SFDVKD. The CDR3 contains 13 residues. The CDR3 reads CATSATGYQPQHF. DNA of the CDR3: TGTGCCACCAGTGCTACCGGTTATCAGCCCCAGCATTTT.

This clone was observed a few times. The CDR3 region is CASSQEQNTEAFF. CDR3 bases: TGTGCCAGCAGCCAGGAACAGAACACTGAAGCTTTCTTT. V gene TRBV6-5 combines with J gene TRBJ1-1; D gene ambiguous. The CDR3 has 13 amino acids. V lost 6 bases, J lost 1 base, and 9 bases lay in between. The germline V gene encodes CDR1 MNHEY and CDR2 SVGAGI.

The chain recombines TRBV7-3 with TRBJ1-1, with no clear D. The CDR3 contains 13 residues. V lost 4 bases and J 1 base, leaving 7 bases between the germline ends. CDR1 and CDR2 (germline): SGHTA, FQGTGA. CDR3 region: CASSSSGNTEAFF. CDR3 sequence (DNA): TGTGCCAGCAGCTCCTCCGGGAACACTGAAGCTTTCTTT.

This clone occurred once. The CDR3 spells CAGGTANSPLHF. CDR3 DNA: TGTGCCGGGGGGACAGCGAATTCACCCCTCCACTTT. The chain combines TRBV28 with TRBJ1-6; 7 bases are a match to TRBD1. From germline, CDR1 is MDHEN and CDR2 SYDVKM. V trimming: 11 bases; J trimming: 7 bases; junction bases outside the gene matches: 5. This CDR3 is 12 amino acids long.

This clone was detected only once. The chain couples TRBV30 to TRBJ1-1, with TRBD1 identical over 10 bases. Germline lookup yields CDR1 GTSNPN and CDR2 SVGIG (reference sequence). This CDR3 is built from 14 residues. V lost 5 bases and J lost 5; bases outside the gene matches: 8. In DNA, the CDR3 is TGTGCCTGGGACGAGACAGGGGGCAGGACTGAAGCTTTCTTT. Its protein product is CAWDETGGRTEAFF.

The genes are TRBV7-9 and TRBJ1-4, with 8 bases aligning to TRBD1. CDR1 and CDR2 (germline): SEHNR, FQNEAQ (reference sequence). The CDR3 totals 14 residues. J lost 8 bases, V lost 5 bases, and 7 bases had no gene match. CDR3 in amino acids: CASSQGQGQEKLFF. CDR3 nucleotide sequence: TGTGCCAGCAGCCAAGGACAGGGACAAGAAAAACTGTTTTTT.

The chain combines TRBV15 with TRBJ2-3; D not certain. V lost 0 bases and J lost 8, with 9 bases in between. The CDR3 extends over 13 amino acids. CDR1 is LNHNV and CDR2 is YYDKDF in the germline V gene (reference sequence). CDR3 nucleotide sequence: TGTGCCACCAGCAGAGATCGAACTGGTACGCAGTATTTT. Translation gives CATSRDRTGTQYF.

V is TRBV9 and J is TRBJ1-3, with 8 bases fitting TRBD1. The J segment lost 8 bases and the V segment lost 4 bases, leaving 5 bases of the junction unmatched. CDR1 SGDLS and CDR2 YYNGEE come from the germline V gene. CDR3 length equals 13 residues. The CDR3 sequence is CASSQAGGDTIYF. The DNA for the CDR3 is TGTGCCAGCAGCCAGGCAGGGGGCGACACCATATATTTT.

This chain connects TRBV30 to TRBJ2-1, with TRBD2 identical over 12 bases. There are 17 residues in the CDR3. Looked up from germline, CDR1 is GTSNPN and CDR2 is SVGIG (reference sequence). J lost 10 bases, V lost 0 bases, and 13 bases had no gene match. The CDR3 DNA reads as TGTGCCTGGAGTGTACCGTCTAGCGGGGGGGCGAGGATCGAGCAGTTCTTC. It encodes CAWSVPSSGGARIEQFF.

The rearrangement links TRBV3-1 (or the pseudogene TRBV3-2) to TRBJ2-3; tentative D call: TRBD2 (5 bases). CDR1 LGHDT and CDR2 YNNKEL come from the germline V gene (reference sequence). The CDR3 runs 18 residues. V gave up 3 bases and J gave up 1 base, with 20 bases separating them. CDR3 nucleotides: TGTGCCAGCAGCCATAGTCAATTTGGTAGGCGGGGCACAGATACGCAGTATTTT. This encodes CASSHSQFGRRGTDTQYF.

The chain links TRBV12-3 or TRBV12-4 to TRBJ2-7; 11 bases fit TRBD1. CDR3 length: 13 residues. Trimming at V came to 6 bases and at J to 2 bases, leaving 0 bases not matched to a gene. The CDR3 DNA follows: TGTGCCAGCAGGGGACAGGGGGCCTACGAGCAGTACTTC. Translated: CASRGQGAYEQYF.

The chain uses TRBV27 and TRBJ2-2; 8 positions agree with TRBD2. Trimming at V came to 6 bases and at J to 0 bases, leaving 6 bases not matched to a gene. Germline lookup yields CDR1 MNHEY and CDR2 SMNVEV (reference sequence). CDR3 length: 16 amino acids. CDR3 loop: CASRSGGRTNTGELFF. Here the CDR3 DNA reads TGTGCCAGCAGATCGGGCGGGAGGACGAACACCGGGGAGCTGTTTTTT.

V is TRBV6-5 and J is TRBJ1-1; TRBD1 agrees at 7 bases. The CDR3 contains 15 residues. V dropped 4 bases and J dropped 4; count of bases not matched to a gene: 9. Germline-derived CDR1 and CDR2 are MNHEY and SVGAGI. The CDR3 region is CASSFRQGEGTEAFF. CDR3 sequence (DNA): TGTGCCAGCAGTTTCCGCCAGGGGGAAGGCACTGAAGCTTTCTTT.

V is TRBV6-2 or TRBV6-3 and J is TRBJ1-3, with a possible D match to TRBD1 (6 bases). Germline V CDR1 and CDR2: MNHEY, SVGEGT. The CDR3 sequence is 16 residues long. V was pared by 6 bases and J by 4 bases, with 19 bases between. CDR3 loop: CASSSTPPGQGNTIYF. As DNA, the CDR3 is TGTGCCAGCAGCTCAACGCCTCCGGGACAAGGAAACACCATATATTTT.